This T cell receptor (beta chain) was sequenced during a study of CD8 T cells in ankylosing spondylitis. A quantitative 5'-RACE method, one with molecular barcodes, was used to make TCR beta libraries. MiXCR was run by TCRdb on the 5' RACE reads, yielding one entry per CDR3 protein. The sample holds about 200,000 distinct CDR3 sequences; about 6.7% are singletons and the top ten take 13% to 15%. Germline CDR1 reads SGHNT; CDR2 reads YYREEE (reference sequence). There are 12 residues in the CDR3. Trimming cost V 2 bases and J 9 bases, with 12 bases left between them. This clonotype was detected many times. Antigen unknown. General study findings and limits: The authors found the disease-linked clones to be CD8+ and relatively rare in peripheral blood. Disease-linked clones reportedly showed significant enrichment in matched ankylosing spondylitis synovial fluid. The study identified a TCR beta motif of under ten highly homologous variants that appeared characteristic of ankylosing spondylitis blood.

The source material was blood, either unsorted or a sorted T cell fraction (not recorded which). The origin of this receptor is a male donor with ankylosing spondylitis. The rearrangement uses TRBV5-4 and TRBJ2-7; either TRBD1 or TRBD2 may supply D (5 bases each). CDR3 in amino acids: CASSFTTGRQYF. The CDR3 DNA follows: TGTGCCAGCAGCTTCACCACGGGGCGGCAGTACTTC. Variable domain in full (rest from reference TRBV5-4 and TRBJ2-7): ETGVTQSPTHLIKTRGQQVTLRCSSQSGHNTVSWYQQALGQGPQFIFQYYREEENGRGNFPPRFSGLQFPNYSSELNVNALELDDSALYLCASSFTTGRQYFGPGTRLTVT.